This entry features one T cell receptor (beta chain) sequence. This sample stems from a study of blood T cell repertoires in COVID-19. This CDR3 has 14 amino acids. The V gene lost 4 bases and the J gene lost 3 bases, with 13 bases spanning the gap. The germline CDR1 and CDR2 sequences are SGHRS and YFSETQ. Method: immunoSEQ multiplex PCR; TCRdb's copy keeps in-frame clones and lacks some. Here the sample spans under 350,000 clones, around 90% being singletons. The chain links TRBV5-1 to TRBJ1-1, with unresolved D. The sample comprised PBMCs or T cells enriched from blood (not recorded which). The TCR originated in a woman between 40 and 55 years old who had recovered from COVID-19. The CDR3 spells CASSRLGSYTEAFF. CDR3 nucleotide sequence: TGCGCCAGCAGCCGTCTCGGGTCGTACACTGAAGCTTTCTTT.